This T cell receptor (beta chain) is from a study of blood T cell repertoires in COVID-19. Looking at the study overall: The analysed material was cDNA or gDNA that came from T cells, B-cell-depleted T cells, or PBMCs.

Per the study methods: Nucleated cell counts were estimated from reference gene primer amplification. Sequencing was performed with immunoSEQ multiplex PCR; in TCRdb, only in-frame clones are kept and a portion is missing. For V, J and clone size, that table is used; D and trimming come from the DNA. The sample lists approximately 110,000 clones, about two thirds seen once, with more than 0.75% in the top ten. This CDR3 region has 13 residues. The germline gives CDR1 SGHAT, CDR2 FQNNGV. V gave up 5 bases and J gave up 4 bases, with 12 bases separating them. Material for sequencing was peripheral blood. The sequence derives from a human donor with acute or convalescent COVID-19. The donor label of this sample is uncertain. V is TRBV11-2 and J is TRBJ2-7; D remains ambiguous. This CDR3 reads CASSRPGQYEQYF. CDR3 DNA: TGTGCCAGCAGCCGTCCAGGTCAATACGAGCAGTACTTC.